Listed here are 19 T cell receptor beta chains from one sample, sequenced in a study of blood T cell repertoires in COVID-19. Measured with immunoSEQ multiplex PCR; TCRdb has only the in-frame clones, and not every one. The table lists fewer than 500,000 clones, about 87% of them singletons. Material: peripheral blood. These receptors originate from a man younger than 30 with COVID-19, enrolled during active disease.

The CDR3 region has the DNA TGTGCCAGCAGCTTAAGATTTCAACTTGGGCTTTGGAACGAGCAGTACTTC. It encodes CASSLRFQLGLWNEQYF. The rearrangement links TRBV11-2 to TRBJ2-7, with D hard to call. V lost 2 bases, J lost 5 bases, and 22 bases lay in between. CDR1 and CDR2 from the germline V gene are SGHAT and FQNNGV. CDR3 size: 17 residues.

The chain uses TRBV9 and TRBJ1-2; no clear D gene. The germline V gene has CDR1 SGDLS and CDR2 YYNGEE. The V and J ends lost 2 bases and 4 bases respectively, with 12 bases between them. The CDR3 length is 14 residues. CDR3 protein: CASSVARGGYGYTF. The CDR3 coding sequence is TGTGCCAGCAGCGTCGCAAGAGGCGGCTATGGCTACACCTTC.

The chain joins TRBV19 to TRBJ1-4; TRBD1 agrees at 8 bases. The CDR3 loop spans 14 amino acids. J lost 8 bases, V lost 7 bases, and 9 bases had no gene match. The germline gives CDR1 LNHDA, CDR2 SQIVND (reference sequence). The CDR3 DNA is TGTGCCAGTAAAAGGCAGGGGGCTTACGAAAAACTGTTTTTT. Translated, it gives CASKRQGAYEKLFF.

In DNA, the CDR3 is TGTGCCAGCAGGCCGGGATTCCTAGTCGATGAGCAGTTCTTC. This codes for CASRPGFLVDEQFF. The chain links TRBV6-5 to TRBJ2-1, with a weak D call TRBD2 (5 bases). V lost 6 bases to trimming and J lost 8 bases, with 17 bases between them. This CDR3 comprises 14 residues. Germline V gene sequence: CDR1 MNHEY, CDR2 SVGAGI.

The chain recombines TRBV11-2 with TRBJ1-2; TRBD1 is a possible D gene (5 bases). The CDR3 sequence is 16 residues long. In germline, CDR1 is SGHAT, CDR2 FQNNGV. Trimming stripped 0 bases from V and 7 bases from J, with 18 bases between. The CDR3 reads CASSLDLGLRSSGYTF. The CDR3 DNA follows: TGTGCCAGCAGCTTAGATCTGGGGCTCCGGAGTTCTGGCTACACCTTC.

J is TRBJ1-2 and V is TRBV6-6; 7 nucleotides match TRBD1. The V gene's germline CDR1 is MNHNY and CDR2 SVGAGI (reference sequence). The CDR3 contains 13 residues. The V and J ends lost 2 bases and 8 bases, in that order; junction bases with no gene match: 5. The CDR3 DNA follows: TGTGCCAGCAGTTACACCCGACAGGGAGGCTACACCTTC. Protein sequence: CASSYTRQGGYTF.

This clone was observed a few times. CDR3 DNA sequence: TGTGCCAGCCATCGGGGAGTTGGCAATCAGCCCCAGCATTTT. This translates into CASHRGVGNQPQHF. V and J are TRBV2 and TRBJ1-5; D ambiguous. From germline, CDR1 is SNHLY and CDR2 FYNNEI. The CDR3 totals 14 residues. Trimming removed 8 bases at V and 2 bases at J, with 13 bases between.

This sequence joins TRBV7-9 and TRBJ1-3; maybe TRBD1 (5 bases). Per germline, CDR1 SEHNR and CDR2 FQNEAQ (reference sequence). This CDR3 has 15 residues. V was trimmed by 4 bases and J by 0 bases, leaving 10 bases between them. The CDR3 here is CASSSPDSSGNTIYF. The CDR3 coding sequence is TGTGCCAGCAGCTCTCCTGACAGCTCTGGAAACACCATATATTTT.

The genes are TRBV3-1 (or the pseudogene TRBV3-2) and TRBJ2-1; a possible D gene is TRBD1 (6 bases). CDR3 length: 15 residues. Trimming took 0 bases from V and 10 from J, leaving 16 bases between them. Germline V lookup: CDR1 LGHDT, CDR2 YNNKEL (reference sequence). Here the CDR3 DNA reads TGTGCCAGCAGCCAAGATTCCAGACTAAGGGGGGAGCAGTTCTTC. It translates to CASSQDSRLRGEQFF.

This rearrangement joins TRBV13 to TRBJ1-1, with D possibly being TRBD1 (5 bases). The CDR3 loop spans 14 amino acids. Per germline, CDR1 PRHDT and CDR2 FYEKMQ (reference sequence). Trimming took off 4 bases at V and 0 bases at J, with 9 bases between the two ends. The CDR3 loop is CASSYRSLNTEAFF. The CDR3, as DNA: TGTGCCAGCAGCTACAGGTCCCTGAACACTGAAGCTTTCTTT.

V and J are TRBV7-9 and TRBJ2-7; 11 bases map to TRBD2. The CDR3 is 15 residues long. Germline values: CDR1 SEHNR, CDR2 FQNEAQ (reference sequence). With 3 bases clipped from V and 2 bases from J, the junction kept 3 bases outside the gene matches. The chain's CDR3 is CASSFLAGGTYEQYF. The CDR3 DNA sequence: TGTGCCAGCAGCTTCCTAGCGGGAGGTACCTACGAGCAGTACTTC.

The gene calls are TRBV6-4 and TRBJ2-7; 7 positions match TRBD1. The germline V gene has CDR1 MRHNA and CDR2 SNTAGT. The CDR3 has 14 amino acids. V dropped 2 bases and J dropped 3; count of bases not matched to a gene: 4. The CDR3 DNA sequence: TGTGCCAGCAGTGACGAGCACAGGGGCTACGAGCAGTACTTC. Its translation is CASSDEHRGYEQYF.

The chain has TRBV5-6 and TRBJ1-5; TRBD1 matches 9 bases. CDR1 and CDR2 (germline): SGHDT, YYEEEE. V lost 2 bases and J lost 6; bases outside the gene matches: 6. CDR3 length: 15 amino acids. CDR3 in amino acids: CASSLWDRAGQPQHF. In nucleotides, the CDR3 is TGTGCCAGCAGCTTATGGGACAGGGCGGGTCAGCCCCAGCATTTT.

The chain couples TRBV3-1 (or the pseudogene TRBV3-2) to TRBJ2-3; the D is unclear. The germline gives CDR1 LGHDT, CDR2 YNNKEL (reference sequence). V was trimmed by 0 bases and J by 4 bases, leaving 8 bases between them. This CDR3 is 14 amino acids long. Here the CDR3 DNA reads TGTGCCAGCAGCCAAGATGGGCCTTCAGATACGCAGTATTTT. Protein product: CASSQDGPSDTQYF.

Details on this clone: This sample also contains other DNA sequences that code for the same CDR3. The gene calls are TRBV11-2 and TRBJ2-2, with a possible D match to TRBD2 (6 bases). The CDR3 contains 16 residues. The germline V gene has CDR1 SGHAT and CDR2 FQNNGV. The ends were cut back, 0 bases at V and 8 bases at J, with 16 bases in the middle. The CDR3 spells CASSLDRGRGTGELFF. The CDR3 nucleotides read TGTGCCAGCAGCTTAGATCGGGGCCGTGGGACTGGGGAGCTGTTTTTT.

Only a few counts were recorded for this clone. The chain joins TRBV19 to TRBJ1-2, with TRBD1 as a possible D gene (5 bases). V lost 6 bases, J lost 4 bases, and 15 bases lay in between. The CDR3 is made up of 14 amino acids. Germline V lookup: CDR1 LNHDA, CDR2 SQIVND (reference sequence). CDR3 nucleotide sequence: TGTGCCAGTAGCTTTGACAGAAAGATCTATGGCTACACCTTC. Translating it yields CASSFDRKIYGYTF.

This clone has only one observation. The chain recombines TRBV5-4 with TRBJ2-1; 10 nucleotides align to TRBD2. J gave up 0 bases and V 0 bases, and 3 bases lay outside the gene matches. Germline lookup yields CDR1 SGHNT and CDR2 YYREEE (reference sequence). This CDR3 is built from 17 residues. CDR3 in amino acids: CASSLGGLASSYNEQFF. The CDR3 region has the DNA TGTGCCAGCAGCTTGGGGGGACTAGCGAGCTCCTACAATGAGCAGTTCTTC.

This sequence joins TRBV15 and TRBJ2-7; 9 bases fit TRBD1. Germline V gene sequence: CDR1 LNHNV, CDR2 YYDKDF (reference sequence). Germline trimming cut 5 bases from V and 2 bases from J; bases unmatched to any gene: 4. The CDR3 contains 14 residues. The CDR3 DNA sequence: TGTGCCACCAGCCTGGGACAGGGACCCTACGAGCAGTACTTC. Protein sequence: CATSLGQGPYEQYF.

This clone appeared once. Different DNA sequences within this sample yield the same CDR3. V is TRBV3-1 (or the pseudogene TRBV3-2) and J is TRBJ2-5; 7 nucleotides align to TRBD1. The CDR3 contains 13 residues. J gave up 5 bases and V 3 bases, and 3 bases lay outside the gene matches. The germline V gene encodes CDR1 LGHDT and CDR2 YNNKEL (reference sequence). The CDR3 protein is CASSQRGQETQYF. For the CDR3, the DNA is TGTGCCAGCAGCCAGAGGGGGCAGGAGACCCAGTACTTC.